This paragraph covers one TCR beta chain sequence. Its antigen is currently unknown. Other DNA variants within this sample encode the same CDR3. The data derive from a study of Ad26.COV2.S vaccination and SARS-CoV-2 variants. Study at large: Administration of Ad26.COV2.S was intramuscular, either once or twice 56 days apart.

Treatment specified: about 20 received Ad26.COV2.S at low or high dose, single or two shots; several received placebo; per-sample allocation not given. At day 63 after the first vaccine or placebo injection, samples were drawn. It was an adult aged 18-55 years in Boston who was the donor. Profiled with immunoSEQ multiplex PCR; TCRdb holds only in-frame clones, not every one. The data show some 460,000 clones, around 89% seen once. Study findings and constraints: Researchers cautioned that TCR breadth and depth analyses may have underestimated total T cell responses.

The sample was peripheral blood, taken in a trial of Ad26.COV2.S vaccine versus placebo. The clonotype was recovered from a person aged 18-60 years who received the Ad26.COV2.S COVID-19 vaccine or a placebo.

As DNA, the CDR3 is TGTGCCAGCAGCCAATCGGGGAGCCTCTCCTACGAGCAGTACTTC. Its protein product is CASSQSGSLSYEQYF. The chain recombines TRBV14 with TRBJ2-7; D is possibly TRBD2 (5 bases). Deletions cut 2 bases from V and 0 bases from J, with 11 bases between. The germline gives CDR1 SGHDN, CDR2 FVKESK. CDR3 length equals 15 residues. The full variable domain, its missing parts supplied by reference TRBV14 and TRBJ2-7, is EAGVTQFPSHSVIEKGQTVTLRCDPISGHDNLYWYRRVMGKEIKFLLHFVKESKQDESGMPNNRFLAERTGGTYSTLKVQPAELEDSGVYFCASSQSGSLSYEQYFGPGTRLTVT.